Below, 27 T cell receptor beta chains from the same sample are listed, as sequenced in a study of cytomegalovirus exposure and HLA in healthy donors. Primers included in the PCR were 60 Vbeta and 13 Jbeta primers. The protocol was immunoSEQ multiplex PCR, while the TCRdb copy is restricted to in-frame clones and leaves out a portion. The sample shows some 150,000 clones, roughly 81% of them seen only once. What was sequenced was PBMCs. These receptors originate from a woman aged 18-29 years in good health and CMV-seronegative.

The chain employs TRBV7-9 and TRBJ2-5; TRBD1 matches at 10 bases. J was trimmed by 3 bases and V by 5 bases; bases with no gene match: 9. The CDR3 runs to 16 residues. The germline gives CDR1 SEHNR, CDR2 FQNEAQ (reference sequence). This chain's CDR3 is CASSVDPGQGEETQYF. CDR3 in DNA: TGTGCCAGCAGCGTAGACCCCGGACAGGGGGAAGAGACCCAGTACTTC.

J is TRBJ2-3 and V is TRBV2; 7 bases fit TRBD1. Germline V gene sequence: CDR1 SNHLY, CDR2 FYNNEI. This CDR3 spans 13 amino acids. V gave up 8 bases and J gave up 5 bases; unmatched junction bases: 7. This CDR3 reads CASLRQGVDTQYF. The CDR3 nucleotides are TGTGCCAGCCTGAGACAGGGAGTAGATACGCAGTATTTT.

The chain recombines TRBV18 with TRBJ2-5; no firm D call. Trimming took 3 bases from V and 5 from J, leaving 7 bases between them. The CDR3 length is 12 residues. The germline V gene encodes CDR1 KGHSH and CDR2 LQKENI. The CDR3, as DNA: TGTGCCAGCTCACCCTCCCGGGAGACCCAGTACTTC. Protein sequence: CASSPSRETQYF.

The table lists this clone with a count of one. The chain couples TRBV9 to TRBJ2-5; D is perhaps TRBD1 (6 bases). The CDR3 covers 14 residues. The V gene's germline CDR1 is SGDLS and CDR2 YYNGEE. Trimming pared 0 bases from V and 2 bases from J, leaving 8 bases between. DNA of the CDR3: TGTGCCAGCAGCGTAGACACAGGGCAAGAGACCCAGTACTTC. Translating gives CASSVDTGQETQYF.

This rearrangement joins TRBV6-6 to TRBJ1-3; D remains ambiguous. Trimming removed 2 bases at V and 0 bases at J, with 5 bases between. The CDR3 totals 14 residues. Germline CDR1 MNHNY, CDR2 SVGAGI (reference sequence). CDR3 sequence reads: CASSYGSSGNTIYF. CDR3 sequence (DNA): TGTGCCAGCAGTTACGGGAGCTCTGGAAACACCATATATTTT.

This chain connects TRBV19 to TRBJ2-7, with D tentatively TRBD2 (5 bases). The CDR3 loop spans 12 amino acids. From germline, CDR1 is LNHDA and CDR2 SQIVND (reference sequence). Trimming left V 3 bases short and J 3 bases short, with 6 bases between. CDR3 nucleotides: TGTGCCAGTAGTATTGCGGGCTACGAGCAGTACTTC. As protein: CASSIAGYEQYF.

This clone was found a few times. The V and J genes are TRBV5-6 and TRBJ1-2; 9 bases are a match to TRBD1. The ends lost 4 bases at V and 1 base at J; junction bases unmatched: 5. The CDR3 contains 15 residues. Looked up from germline, CDR1 is SGHDT and CDR2 is YYEEEE. CDR3 region: CASSMGQGRNYGYTF. DNA of the CDR3: TGTGCCAGCAGCATGGGACAGGGCCGTAACTATGGCTACACCTTC.

The V call is TRBV5-6, the J call TRBJ2-2; the match to TRBD2 covers 11 bases. Per the germline V gene, CDR1 is SGHDT and CDR2 is YYEEEE. V was clipped by 4 bases and J by 4 bases; unmatched bases: 12. The CDR3 sequence is 18 residues long. DNA for the CDR3: TGTGCCAGCAGCGCCCGACTAGCGGGGACGGGTCGCACCGGGGAGCTGTTTTTT. This sequence encodes CASSARLAGTGRTGELFF.

This clone was counted only a few times. The J gene is TRBJ2-7, the V gene TRBV28; 9 positions match TRBD2. Trimming at V came to 6 bases and at J to 9 bases, leaving 15 bases not matched to a gene. CDR3 length: 15 amino acids. Germline V CDR1 and CDR2: MDHEN, SYDVKM. In DNA form, the CDR3 reads TGTGCCAGCAGCGCTCACTTTGGGACTAGCAGAGCGCAGTACTTC. It encodes CASSAHFGTSRAQYF.

V is TRBV5-1 and J is TRBJ2-7; D remains unclear. The CDR3 has 13 residues. Trimming cost V 2 bases and J 1 base, with 7 bases left between them. In germline, CDR1 is SGHRS, CDR2 YFSETQ. The CDR3 region is CASSLQKSYEQYF. In DNA, the CDR3 is TGCGCCAGCAGCTTACAGAAGTCCTACGAGCAGTACTTC.

The chain is built from TRBV7-2 and TRBJ2-1; no reliable D call. Germline V lookup: CDR1 SGHTA, CDR2 FQGNSA. V was shortened by 0 bases and J by 0 bases, with 12 bases between the two germline ends. This CDR3 has 17 residues. The CDR3 DNA sequence: TGTGCCAGCAGCTTAGCGTCCAGGATGAGCTCCTACAATGAGCAGTTCTTC. Translating gives CASSLASRMSSYNEQFF.

The chain is built from TRBV10-3 and TRBJ2-5; 8 bases are a match to TRBD1. CDR1 is ENHRY and CDR2 is SYGVKD in the germline V gene. The CDR3 totals 15 residues. The V gene end was trimmed by 2 bases and the J gene end by 2 bases; junction bases not matched to a gene: 4. CDR3 DNA sequence: TGTGCCATCAGTGAGGACAGGGGTGGGCAAGAGACCCAGTACTTC. Its translation is CAISEDRGGQETQYF.

The chain couples TRBV7-9 to TRBJ2-2, with D maybe TRBD2 (6 bases). The CDR3 loop spans 14 amino acids. Trimming left V 6 bases short and J 8 bases short, with 16 bases between. Germline V gives CDR1 SEHNR, CDR2 FQNEAQ (reference sequence). The CDR3 loop reads CASRMSGVAGELFF. CDR3 coding DNA: TGTGCCAGCAGGATGTCGGGGGTAGCAGGGGAGCTGTTTTTT.

The chain carries TRBV28 and TRBJ1-3; 7 bases line up with TRBD1. Germline V gene data show CDR1 as MDHEN and CDR2 as SYDVKM. The trim removed 5 bases at V and 0 bases at J, leaving 4 bases unmatched. The CDR3 totals 15 residues. In DNA, the CDR3 is TGTGCCAGCAGTGCGGGACAGAGCTCTGGAAACACCATATATTTT. Translating gives CASSAGQSSGNTIYF.

The rearrangement joins TRBV27 to TRBJ2-3, with TRBD2 matching over 12 bases. After removal of 3 bases from V and 4 bases from J, the junction contained 5 bases not matched to a gene. Germline V lookup: CDR1 MNHEY, CDR2 SMNVEV (reference sequence). CDR3 length equals 16 residues. In nucleotides, the CDR3 is TGTGCCAGCAGTTTTGAACTAGCGGGAGGCGCAGATACGCAGTATTTT. It is translated as CASSFELAGGADTQYF.

This clone was picked up one time. J is TRBJ2-4 and V is TRBV5-1; 7 bases align to TRBD2. The V gene's germline CDR1 is SGHRS and CDR2 YFSETQ. This CDR3 has 15 amino acids. V lost 0 bases, J lost 6 bases, and 6 bases stayed unmatched. CDR3 DNA sequence: TGCGCCAGCAGCTTGGGCGGGAGTGGAGGAAACATTCAGTACTTC. It is translated as CASSLGGSGGNIQYF.

The CDR3 DNA follows: TGTGCCAGCAGTTACGAGACAGGGAGAATTCAGCCCCAGCATTTT. Its protein product is CASSYETGRIQPQHF. J is TRBJ1-5 and V is TRBV6-6, with 7 bases lining up with TRBD1. In germline, CDR1 is MNHNY, CDR2 SVGAGI (reference sequence). V lost 2 bases and J lost 6; bases outside the gene matches: 7. The CDR3 covers 15 residues.

The chain employs TRBV5-6 and TRBJ2-1, with 7 positions matching TRBD2. With 3 bases clipped from V and 5 bases from J, the junction kept 8 bases outside the gene matches. Germline loops: CDR1 SGHDT, CDR2 YYEEEE. The CDR3 loop spans 15 amino acids. The CDR3 nucleotides are TGTGCCAGCAGCTCGACCCACCTAGCGGACAATGAGCAGTTCTTC. Protein product: CASSSTHLADNEQFF.

The V gene is TRBV7-2, the J gene TRBJ2-7; 9 bases match TRBD1. CDR1 is SGHTA, CDR2 FQGNSA, per germline. The CDR3 spans 14 residues. The J segment lost 2 bases and the V segment lost 4 bases, leaving 3 bases of the junction unmatched. This CDR3 reads CASSWDRAPYEQYF. The CDR3 bases are TGTGCCAGCAGCTGGGACAGGGCTCCCTACGAGCAGTACTTC.

The chain has TRBV28 and TRBJ2-1; D gene ambiguous. The V and J ends lost 3 bases and 8 bases respectively, with 8 bases between them. Germline V gene data show CDR1 as MDHEN and CDR2 as SYDVKM. CDR3 length: 12 amino acids. Here the CDR3 DNA reads TGTGCCAGCAGTTTGGCCAGCGATGAGCAGTTCTTC. This sequence encodes CASSLASDEQFF.

This chain links TRBV9 with TRBJ2-1; D is possibly TRBD2 (6 bases). The CDR3 has 18 amino acids. V was clipped by 3 bases and J by 0 bases, with 19 bases between them. The V gene's germline CDR1 is SGDLS and CDR2 YYNGEE. CDR3 amino acids: CASSATGLPTDSYNEQFF. The CDR3 coding sequence is TGTGCCAGCAGCGCGACGGGACTCCCGACAGACTCCTACAATGAGCAGTTCTTC.

This clone showed up just a few times. The rearrangement joins TRBV29-1 to TRBJ2-3; 10 bases agree with TRBD2. The ends lost 5 bases at V and 2 bases at J; junction bases unmatched: 4. This CDR3 contains 14 residues. CDR1 and CDR2 from the germline V gene are SQVTM and ANQGSEA. The DNA for the CDR3 is TGCAGCGTTACCGGGACTAGCGACACAGATACGCAGTATTTT. Amino acids: CSVTGTSDTDTQYF.

This chain joins TRBV9 and TRBJ1-1; D might be TRBD1 (5 bases). This CDR3 contains 15 residues. The V gene lost 0 bases and the J gene lost 4 bases, with 13 bases spanning the gap. Germline V gene sequence: CDR1 SGDLS, CDR2 YYNGEE. CDR3 DNA sequence: TGTGCCAGCAGCGTAGAGGTGTCGGGGGTCACTGAAGCTTTCTTT. It encodes CASSVEVSGVTEAFF.

The rearrangement links TRBV5-3 to TRBJ1-3; TRBD1 might be the D (5 bases). TRBV5-3 is annotated as an ORF whose role is uncertain. The CDR3 spans 16 residues. V lost 6 bases and J lost 4, with 20 bases in between. The DNA of the CDR3 is TGTGCCAGAACCTCTCCGCTTCGGGGGTTAGGAAACACCATATATTTT. This encodes CARTSPLRGLGNTIYF.

Concerning this clone: Distinct nucleotide sequences in the sample also encode this CDR3. The chain uses TRBV28 and TRBJ2-7; 7 positions agree with TRBD1. The CDR3 extends over 14 amino acids. Per germline, CDR1 MDHEN and CDR2 SYDVKM. V dropped 4 bases and J dropped 2; count of bases not matched to a gene: 5. CDR3 sequence reads: CASSSGQAPYEQYF. Written as DNA, the CDR3 is TGTGCCAGCAGTTCCGGACAGGCACCCTACGAGCAGTACTTC.

The chain carries TRBV19 and TRBJ1-6; 7 bases match TRBD1. This CDR3 is 14 amino acids long. Trimming at V came to 8 bases and at J to 7 bases, leaving 8 bases not matched to a gene. Germline V gene lookup returns CDR1 LNHDA and CDR2 SQIVND (reference sequence). The CDR3 DNA reads TGTGCCAGTGAACCGGGACAGATAAATTCACCCCTCCACTTT. It encodes CASEPGQINSPLHF.

The chain employs TRBV18 and TRBJ2-7; 7 nucleotides align to TRBD2. The germline V gene has CDR1 KGHSH and CDR2 LQKENI. Trimming at V came to 2 bases and at J to 6 bases, leaving 7 bases not matched to a gene. CDR3 size: 14 residues. The CDR3 spells CASSPGGGRREQYF. The CDR3 DNA is TGTGCCAGCTCACCAGGGGGGGGACGTCGCGAGCAGTACTTC.